This T cell receptor (beta chain) was identified during a study of T cell changes during pregnancy in multiple sclerosis (dated by TCRdb to the late 2010s). As for the study more broadly: In women with multiple sclerosis, the researchers looked at how the T cell repertoire shifted as pregnancy progressed.

In regard to this clone: Its target antigen remains unknown. The input lacks base qualities; no much larger clone sits a single base away.

The library was obtained by the immunoSEQ multiplex PCR assay. TCRdb carries this immuneACCESS record with in-frame sequences only. Its versions omit some clonotypes, under half of them owing to an unresolved V gene in the studies checked, with the rest unexplained. The sample records 55,000 to 80,000 clones, roughly 94% of which are singletons. 0.58% of the sample comes from the top ten. V is clipped by 4 bases and J by 6 bases, and the sequence between their germline boundaries is 6 bases long. Based on the germline V gene, the CDR1 and CDR2 sequences are MNHEY and SVGAGI. The CDR3 sequence holds 11 residues, the cysteine and phenylalanine included. CDR3 DNA is the only sequence kept; it has 33 bases, read in frame from the first base.

The sequencing used peripheral blood, collected in the third trimester of pregnancy. The V gene is TRBV6-5 and the J gene is TRBJ1-1, with a weak D call of TRBD1 (5 bases match). The receptor was isolated from a female donor with multiple sclerosis, enrolled in a pregnancy study. Here is the DNA: TGTGCCAGCAGTTCGACAGCTGAAGCTTTCTTT. It translates as CASSSTAEAFF.